This T cell receptor beta chain comes out of a study of neurological immune-mediated disorders. Study-wide points: Expansion of TCR clones was greatest in HTLV-1-associated myelopathy and smallest in multiple sclerosis, where it fell below that of healthy controls. CDR3 amino acid sequences of expanded clones were not shared across subjects, a result suggesting private repertoires in all groups.

This clonotype came up many times. Its target is not known. Volunteers at a blood bank in Maryland, USA, were the healthy controls. V gave up 0 bases and J gave up 0 bases, with 12 bases separating them. CDR1 DFQATT and CDR2 SNEGSKA come from the germline V gene (reference sequence). This CDR3 is built from 17 residues. cDNA was made by 5'RACE with 10-nucleotide random UMIs. TCRdb re-analysed the 5' RACE reads in MiXCR, keeping a single row per CDR3 protein. Altogether approximately 74,000 distinct CDR3 sequences are present, under 10% being singletons, with the ten largest covering 1.7%. This sequence originates from a man aged 50-59 years in good health. The specimen sequenced was PBMCs. V gene TRBV20-1 combines with J gene TRBJ1-6, with D possibly being TRBD1 (6 bases). CDR3 sequence reads: CSARDKDSFSYNSPLHF. The CDR3 bases are TGCAGTGCTAGAGATAAGGACAGCTTCTCCTATAATTCACCCCTCCACTTT.